Listed below are T cell receptor beta chains from one sample, sequenced in a study of identical twins. TCRdb passed the 5' RACE reads through MiXCR, listing each CDR3 protein once. The table includes hundreds of thousands of distinct CDR3 sequences, less than 25% detected once. These sequences were also reported in another study, on T cells expressing NK-cell markers.

Material: PBMCs. The receptors shown here come from a woman in her late teens or twenties in good health. The CDR3 runs from the conserved cysteine through the conserved F or W. Each record gives: CDR3 protein, CDR3 DNA, D gene, V gene, clone size, J gene. D genes are given only for firm matches. Where a row states a size, it is once, few, many or the class of an expanded clone; other rows omit it.

CDR3aa: CASSFVLADYRGELFF
CDR3nt: TGTGCCAGCAGTTTTGTTCTAGCAGACTACCGCGGGGAGCTGTTTTTT
d_gene: .
v_gene: TRBV12-3/TRBV12-4
abundance: .
j_gene: TRBJ2-2

CDR3aa: CASSQEVVARGGPDTQYF
CDR3nt: TGTGCCAGCAGCCAAGAGGTGGTGGCCCGGGGGGGACCAGATACGCAGTATTTT
d_gene: TRBD2
v_gene: TRBV4-2
abundance: .
j_gene: TRBJ2-3

CDR3aa: CASSFNGKVWDEQYF
CDR3nt: TGTGCCAGCAGTTTTAACGGGAAGGTGTGGGACGAGCAGTACTTC
d_gene: .
v_gene: TRBV6-5
abundance: few
j_gene: TRBJ2-7

CDR3aa: CASSDRTELPYNEQFF
CDR3nt: TGTGCCAGCAGCGATCGGACAGAATTGCCCTACAATGAGCAGTTCTTC
d_gene: .
v_gene: TRBV9
abundance: few
j_gene: TRBJ2-1

CDR3aa: CATCSLAGETQYF
CDR3nt: TGTGCCACGTGCTCCTTAGCGGGGGAGACCCAGTACTTC
d_gene: TRBD2
v_gene: TRBV10-3
abundance: .
j_gene: TRBJ2-5

CDR3aa: CASSPMGQDYGYTF
CDR3nt: TGCGCCAGCAGCCCGATGGGACAGGACTATGGCTACACCTTC
d_gene: TRBD1
v_gene: TRBV5-1
abundance: .
j_gene: TRBJ1-2

CDR3aa: CASSRTGINEQFF
CDR3nt: TGTGCCAGCAGCCGCACAGGGATCAATGAGCAGTTCTTC
d_gene: .
v_gene: TRBV7-2
abundance: few
j_gene: TRBJ2-1

CDR3aa: CASSLGTGSSNEQFF
CDR3nt: TGCGCCAGCAGCTTGGGGACAGGGTCGAGCAATGAGCAGTTCTTC
d_gene: TRBD1
v_gene: TRBV5-1
abundance: .
j_gene: TRBJ2-1

CDR3aa: CARGCGYF
CDR3nt: TGTGCCAGGGGATGTGGGTACTTC
d_gene: .
v_gene: TRBV6-5
abundance: .
j_gene: TRBJ2-4

CDR3aa: CASSLRESKLYEQYF
CDR3nt: TGTGCCAGCAGCCTCAGGGAGTCTAAGCTCTACGAGCAGTACTTC
d_gene: .
v_gene: TRBV7-9
abundance: few
j_gene: TRBJ2-7

CDR3aa: CASSHGTGGYTF
CDR3nt: TGCGCCAGCAGTCACGGGACAGGCGGCTACACCTTC
d_gene: TRBD1
v_gene: TRBV5-1
abundance: .
j_gene: TRBJ1-2

CDR3aa: CASSLDRDRENTEAFF
CDR3nt: TGTGCCAGCAGCTTAGACCGGGACAGGGAGAACACTGAAGCTTTCTTT
d_gene: TRBD1
v_gene: TRBV4-2
abundance: few
j_gene: TRBJ1-1

CDR3aa: CSAPQLAGGIYEQYF
CDR3nt: TGCAGTGCTCCCCAACTAGCGGGGGGGATCTACGAGCAGTACTTC
d_gene: TRBD2
v_gene: TRBV20-1
abundance: many
j_gene: TRBJ2-7

CDR3aa: CASSLERGGYNEQFF
CDR3nt: TGTGCCAGCAGCTTGGAGCGGGGCGGCTACAATGAGCAGTTCTTC
d_gene: TRBD2
v_gene: TRBV5-6
abundance: few
j_gene: TRBJ2-1

CDR3aa: CASSAESETQYF
CDR3nt: TGTGCCAGCTCAGCAGAATCGGAGACCCAGTACTTC
d_gene: .
v_gene: TRBV18
abundance: .
j_gene: TRBJ2-5

CDR3aa: CASSFEAGPFYEQYF
CDR3nt: TGTGCCAGCAGCTTCGAAGCGGGACCCTTCTACGAGCAGTACTTC
d_gene: TRBD2
v_gene: TRBV5-6
abundance: many
j_gene: TRBJ2-7

CDR3aa: CASTYSGRPTNTGELFF
CDR3nt: TGTGCCAGCACCTATAGCGGGAGGCCGACGAACACCGGGGAGCTGTTTTTT
d_gene: TRBD2
v_gene: TRBV7-2
abundance: once
j_gene: TRBJ2-2

CDR3aa: CASTLGQLNTGELFF
CDR3nt: TGTGCCAGCACGTTGGGACAGTTGAACACCGGGGAGCTGTTTTTT
d_gene: TRBD1
v_gene: TRBV6-5
abundance: .
j_gene: TRBJ2-2

CDR3aa: CASSIGQGGGYTF
CDR3nt: TGTGCCAGCAGCATTGGACAGGGGGGTGGCTACACCTTC
d_gene: TRBD1
v_gene: TRBV7-8
abundance: many
j_gene: TRBJ1-2

CDR3aa: CASSRVGQGMDEQYF
CDR3nt: TGCGCCAGCAGCCGCGTGGGACAGGGGATGGACGAGCAGTACTTC
d_gene: TRBD1
v_gene: TRBV4-1
abundance: .
j_gene: TRBJ2-7

CDR3aa: CASSYATGAVHEQFF
CDR3nt: TGTGCCAGCAGTTACGCGACTGGGGCGGTACATGAGCAGTTCTTC
d_gene: .
v_gene: TRBV6-2/TRBV6-3
abundance: .
j_gene: TRBJ2-1

CDR3aa: CASSQETLATDTQYF
CDR3nt: TGTGCCAGCAGCCAAGAAACTCTAGCAACAGATACGCAGTATTTT
d_gene: .
v_gene: TRBV3-1
abundance: .
j_gene: TRBJ2-3

CDR3aa: CASTEREDQSYTF
CDR3nt: TGTGCCAGCACCGAAAGAGAGGACCAGAGCTACACCTTC
d_gene: .
v_gene: TRBV6-1
abundance: few
j_gene: TRBJ1-2

CDR3aa: CASSQEASDDTQYF
CDR3nt: TGCGCCAGCAGCCAAGAGGCTAGCGACGATACGCAGTATTTT
d_gene: .
v_gene: TRBV4-3
abundance: many
j_gene: TRBJ2-3

CDR3aa: CASSVDPVGPYNEQFF
CDR3nt: TGTGCCAGCAGCGTAGATCCGGTTGGTCCGTACAATGAGCAGTTCTTC
d_gene: .
v_gene: TRBV9
abundance: few
j_gene: TRBJ2-1

CDR3aa: CASGTSGRARQETQYF
CDR3nt: TGTGCCAGCGGAACTAGCGGGAGGGCCAGGCAAGAGACCCAGTACTTC
d_gene: .
v_gene: TRBV21-1
abundance: .
j_gene: TRBJ2-5